The 32 T cell receptor beta chains presented below share a single source sample, sequenced in a study of T cell repertoires in ileal Crohn's disease. Method: immunoSEQ multiplex PCR; TCRdb's copy keeps in-frame clones and lacks some. Of 5,000 to 6,500 clones in the sample, under 85% were seen once. Sequencing was performed on ileal tissue. The receptor set was obtained from an adult with Crohn's disease.

The rearrangement joins TRBV14 to TRBJ1-3; tentative D call: TRBD1 (5 bases). The CDR3 spans 16 residues. Germline V gives CDR1 SGHDN, CDR2 FVKESK. V lost 2 bases and J 2 bases, leaving 13 bases between the germline ends. The CDR3 region is CASSQFRRRAGNTIYF. Written as DNA, the CDR3 is TGTGCCAGCAGCCAATTCCGTCGCAGGGCTGGAAACACCATATATTTT.

The J gene is TRBJ2-1, the V gene TRBV10-3, with D perhaps TRBD2 (6 bases). CDR1 and CDR2 (germline): ENHRY, SYGVKD. Trimming took 6 bases from V and 4 from J, leaving 13 bases between them. The CDR3 runs 14 residues. The CDR3 nucleotides read TGTGCCATCAGGGTCGGGAGCCCATACAATGAGCAGTTCTTC. It yields the protein CAIRVGSPYNEQFF.

CDR3 protein: CASSLGDGAPNEQYF. DNA of the CDR3: TGTGCCAGCAGCTTGGGGGACGGGGCACCTAACGAGCAGTACTTC. The rearrangement links TRBV5-4 to TRBJ2-7; D tentatively fits TRBD1 or TRBD2 (5 bases each). The germline V and J ends were trimmed by 0 bases and 5 bases, with 15 bases remaining between them. The CDR3 consists of 15 residues. Germline V gene data show CDR1 as SGHNT and CDR2 as YYREEE (reference sequence).

The count of this clone is one. The rearrangement uses TRBV7-8 and TRBJ2-2, with 8 bases matching TRBD2. The length of the CDR3 is 14 residues. V was clipped by 3 bases and J by 5 bases; unmatched bases: 2. CDR1 SGHVS and CDR2 FQNEAQ come from the germline V gene. CDR3 DNA sequence: TGTGCCAGCAGCTTCCGGGAGGGGACCGGGGAGCTGTTTTTT. It specifies CASSFREGTGELFF.

The chain combines TRBV29-1 with TRBJ1-2; D gene ambiguous. Per the germline V gene, CDR1 is SQVTM and CDR2 is ANQGSEA. The CDR3 contains 10 residues. Trimming removed 5 bases at V and 7 bases at J, with 8 bases between. CDR3 sequence reads: CSVLGSGYTF. CDR3 DNA: TGCAGCGTTCTTGGCTCTGGCTACACCTTC.

The CDR3 DNA is TGTGCCAGCAGCCTTGCGGGAGATAATTCACCCCTCCACTTT. Translated, it gives CASSLAGDNSPLHF. The rearrangement joins TRBV6-4 to TRBJ1-6; D is unclear. Germline CDR1 is MRHNA and CDR2 is SNTAGT. Trimming cost V 6 bases and J 5 bases, with 11 bases left between them. The length of the CDR3 is 14 residues.

The CDR3 DNA follows: TGTGCCACCAGCAGAGGCGGAAAGGCGAACTATGGCTACACCTTC. Amino acids: CATSRGGKANYGYTF. V usage is TRBV15 and J usage is TRBJ1-2; D remains unclear. The germline CDR1 and CDR2 sequences are LNHNV and YYDKDF (reference sequence). The CDR3 is made up of 15 amino acids. V lost 1 base, J lost 2 bases, and 11 bases lay in between.

The V call is TRBV25-1, the J call TRBJ1-2, with a weak D call TRBD1 (5 bases). This CDR3 contains 13 residues. V was shortened by 4 bases and J by 6 bases, with 12 bases between the two germline ends. The germline gives CDR1 MGHDK, CDR2 SYGVNS. The chain's CDR3 is CASSVRDADGYTF. The CDR3 bases are TGTGCCAGCAGTGTCAGGGACGCTGATGGCTACACCTTC.

The J gene is TRBJ1-4, the V gene TRBV27; tentatively, D is TRBD1 (5 bases). The CDR3 has 15 amino acids. V lost 3 bases and J 0 bases, leaving 8 bases between the germline ends. Germline V gene data show CDR1 as MNHEY and CDR2 as SMNVEV (reference sequence). The DNA for the CDR3 is TGTGCCAGCAGTTTTGCAGGGTCAACTAATGAAAAACTGTTTTTT. Amino acids: CASSFAGSTNEKLFF.

The CDR3 loop is CASSSALSTNEKLFF. CDR3 in DNA: TGTGCCAGCAGTTCCGCACTATCAACTAATGAAAAACTGTTTTTT. This chain joins TRBV28 and TRBJ1-4, with no clear D. Looked up from germline, CDR1 is MDHEN and CDR2 is SYDVKM. CDR3 length: 15 residues. V lost 4 bases and J lost 0, with 9 bases in between.

J is TRBJ2-6 and V is TRBV5-1; 9 bases align to TRBD1. The CDR3 totals 16 residues. From germline, CDR1 is SGHRS and CDR2 YFSETQ. V gave up 4 bases and J gave up 3 bases; unmatched junction bases: 5. The CDR3 bases are TGCGCCAGCAGCATGGGACAGGGAGATGGGGCCAACGTCCTGACTTTC. Translated: CASSMGQGDGANVLTF. Variable domain in full (rest from reference TRBV5-1 and TRBJ2-6): KAGVTQTPRYLIKTRGQQVTLSCSPISGHRSVSWYQQTPGQGLQFLFEYFSETQRNKGNFPGRFSGRQFSNSRSEMNVSTLELGDSALYLCASSMGQGDGANVLTFGAGSRLTVL.

The table lists this clone with a few counts. The chain is built from TRBV14 and TRBJ2-2; D gene uncertain. V was cut by 1 base and J by 3 bases, with 9 bases left in between. The CDR3 spans 15 residues. CDR1 and CDR2 from the germline V gene are SGHDN and FVKESK. The CDR3 loop reads CASSQVGSYTGELFF. CDR3 DNA sequence: TGTGCCAGCAGCCAAGTCGGCAGCTACACCGGGGAGCTGTTTTTT.

The chain recombines TRBV27 with TRBJ2-7, with D tentatively TRBD1 (5 bases). This CDR3 contains 16 residues. Germline CDR1 MNHEY, CDR2 SMNVEV (reference sequence). The ends were cut back, 0 bases at V and 3 bases at J, with 15 bases in the middle. The DNA of the CDR3 is TGTGCCAGCAGTTTATCGATCCAGGGCGTGAACTACGAGCAGTACTTC. Amino acids: CASSLSIQGVNYEQYF.

A note on this clone: This specimen includes other DNA sequences encoding the same CDR3. The chain links TRBV19 to TRBJ1-1; a possible D gene is TRBD1 (6 bases). Germline CDR1 reads LNHDA; CDR2 reads SQIVND (reference sequence). The CDR3 length is 15 residues. V lost 3 bases, J lost 11 bases, and 22 bases lay in between. CDR3 region: CASSIPQGRSRVAFF. The CDR3 region has the DNA TGTGCCAGTAGTATCCCCCAGGGGCGCTCCCGGGTTGCTTTCTTT.

V gene TRBV7-2 combines with J gene TRBJ1-3; 7 nucleotides match TRBD1. CDR1 is SGHTA and CDR2 is FQGNSA in the germline V gene. The CDR3 runs to 15 residues. J lost 3 bases, V lost 5 bases, and 7 bases had no gene match. In DNA form, the CDR3 reads TGTGCCAGCAGCCGGGACAGCGATAATGGAAACACCATATATTTT. This translates into CASSRDSDNGNTIYF. Complete variable domain (other parts from reference TRBV7-2 and TRBJ1-3): GAGVSQSPSNKVTEKGKDVELRCDPISGHTALYWYRQSLGQGLEFLIYFQGNSAPDKSGLPSDRFSAERTGGSVSTLTIQRTQQEDSAVYLCASSRDSDNGNTIYFGEGSWLTVV.

The chain carries TRBV27 and TRBJ1-3, with 8 positions matching TRBD1. Germline trimming cut 11 bases from V and 0 bases from J; bases unmatched to any gene: 6. This CDR3 comprises 14 residues. Per germline, CDR1 MNHEY and CDR2 SMNVEV (reference sequence). CDR3 DNA: TGTGCCGGCCGACAGGGGCTCTCTGGAAACACCATATATTTT. Translating it yields CAGRQGLSGNTIYF.

This chain uses TRBV5-1 with TRBJ2-1; 12 nucleotides match TRBD2. CDR3 length equals 18 residues. Germline V gene lookup returns CDR1 SGHRS and CDR2 YFSETQ. Trimming took 5 bases from V and 2 from J; bases not matched to a gene: 11. This CDR3 is CASRITSGRTLTYNEQFF. The CDR3 nucleotides are TGCGCCAGCAGGATTACTAGCGGGAGGACTCTTACCTACAATGAGCAGTTCTTC.

V gene TRBV28 combines with J gene TRBJ1-5; 7 nucleotides line up with TRBD1. The CDR3 runs 13 residues. From germline, CDR1 is MDHEN and CDR2 SYDVKM. The J segment lost 7 bases and the V segment lost 6 bases, leaving 6 bases of the junction unmatched. CDR3 amino acids: CASRRGPGQPQHF. CDR3 sequence (DNA): TGTGCCAGCAGGAGGGGGCCAGGGCAGCCCCAGCATTTT.

The J gene is TRBJ1-2, the V gene TRBV7-2; 8 bases line up with TRBD1. The germline V gene encodes CDR1 SGHTA and CDR2 FQGNSA. The CDR3 consists of 15 residues. V dropped 6 bases and J dropped 3; count of bases not matched to a gene: 9. The CDR3 loop is CASRDPGTGYYGYTF. CDR3 coding DNA: TGTGCCAGCAGGGACCCCGGGACAGGCTACTATGGCTACACCTTC.

The chain uses TRBV27 and TRBJ2-1; 9 positions match TRBD2. The germline gives CDR1 MNHEY, CDR2 SMNVEV (reference sequence). The CDR3 sequence is 14 residues long. V lost 5 bases, J lost 4 bases, and 3 bases stayed unmatched. CDR3 loop: CASSGGGGYNEQFF. In nucleotides, the CDR3 is TGTGCCAGCAGTGGCGGGGGGGGGTACAATGAGCAGTTCTTC.

This clone was found a few times. The chain joins TRBV11-2 to TRBJ2-2; 12 positions agree with TRBD1. After removal of 4 bases from V and 5 bases from J, the junction contained 2 bases not matched to a gene. CDR3 length: 15 amino acids. CDR1 is SGHAT and CDR2 is FQNNGV in the germline V gene. The CDR3: CASSWDRGLTGELFF. CDR3 sequence (DNA): TGTGCCAGCAGCTGGGACAGGGGGCTAACCGGGGAGCTGTTTTTT.

This chain links TRBV6-5 with TRBJ2-7; 9 bases are a match to TRBD1. V lost 4 bases to trimming and J lost 3 bases; unmatched junction nucleotides: 4. The V gene's germline CDR1 is MNHEY and CDR2 SVGAGI. The CDR3 is 14 residues long. The CDR3 nucleotides read TGTGCCAGCAGTTTTGGACAGGGGAACTACGAGCAGTACTTC. Translating gives CASSFGQGNYEQYF.

This rearrangement joins TRBV28 to TRBJ2-5; D unresolved. V was pared by 3 bases and J by 1 base, with 9 bases between. Germline CDR1 is MDHEN and CDR2 is SYDVKM. The CDR3 contains 14 residues. The CDR3 loop reads CASSFRMVQETQYF. In DNA, the CDR3 is TGTGCCAGCAGTTTTCGGATGGTCCAAGAGACCCAGTACTTC.

This clone was observed a few times. The chain uses TRBV10-2 and TRBJ1-6, with unresolved D. Germline assignment: CDR1 WSHSY and CDR2 SAAADI. V dropped 7 bases and J dropped 7 bases, with 20 bases sitting between them. This CDR3 comprises 16 residues. CDR3 DNA: TGCGCCAGCACCTTAGAGTCCGGGGTCGGGAATTCACCCCTCCACTTT. Translated, it gives CASTLESGVGNSPLHF.

The DNA for the CDR3 is TGTGCCAGCAGTTCCTTAGGGGGCCCGACTAGCGGGAGGAACGAGCAGTACTTC. It yields the protein CASSSLGGPTSGRNEQYF. V usage is TRBV28 and J usage is TRBJ2-7, with 13 bases that match TRBD2. Germline lookup yields CDR1 MDHEN and CDR2 SYDVKM. This CDR3 has 18 amino acids. The trim removed 4 bases at V and 5 bases at J, leaving 14 bases unmatched.

This chain links TRBV11-2 with TRBJ2-5, with 7 nucleotides matching TRBD2. The CDR3 is 13 amino acids. The V and J ends lost 7 bases and 4 bases, in that order; junction bases with no gene match: 6. Germline CDR1 and CDR2: SGHAT and FQNNGV. CDR3 sequence (DNA): TGTGCCAGCATGGCGGGAGCTGGAGAGACCCAGTACTTC. Protein: CASMAGAGETQYF.

The gene calls are TRBV14 and TRBJ1-5, with D unclear. Germline values: CDR1 SGHDN, CDR2 FVKESK. V dropped 2 bases and J dropped 11 bases, with 10 bases sitting between them. The CDR3 consists of 12 residues. The CDR3 region is CASSQMDGAQHF. DNA for the CDR3: TGTGCCAGCAGCCAAATGGACGGAGCCCAGCATTTT.

The rearrangement uses TRBV28 and TRBJ2-7, with TRBD1 matching over 8 bases. The CDR3 runs 14 residues. Germline lookup yields CDR1 MDHEN and CDR2 SYDVKM. Trimming removed 2 bases from V and 3 bases from J; junction bases left unmatched: 3. CDR3 coding DNA: TGTGCCAGCAGTTTAGGCACAGGGGGCTACGAGCAGTACTTC. Its protein is CASSLGTGGYEQYF.

This clone was observed a handful of times. The V gene is TRBV28, the J gene TRBJ1-3; 7 bases line up with TRBD1. This CDR3 has 18 amino acids. Germline V gene data show CDR1 as MDHEN and CDR2 as SYDVKM. V was pared by 6 bases and J by 0 bases, with 14 bases of the junction left unmatched. The CDR3 coding sequence is TGTGCCAGCAGGACTATCTACAGGGGCCCCCTCTCTGGAAACACCATATATTTT. Translated: CASRTIYRGPLSGNTIYF.

The chain joins TRBV4-1 to TRBJ1-4; TRBD1 is a possible D gene (5 bases). The CDR3 extends over 15 amino acids. The germline V and J ends were trimmed by 2 bases and 3 bases, with 10 bases remaining between them. Germline V gene data show CDR1 as MGHRA and CDR2 as YSYEKL. This chain's CDR3 is CASSQFQGSNEKLFF. The CDR3 coding sequence is TGCGCCAGCAGCCAATTTCAGGGATCTAATGAAAAACTGTTTTTT.

The chain combines TRBV9 with TRBJ1-6, with D perhaps matching TRBD1 (6 bases). V lost 3 bases and J lost 6, with 16 bases in between. There are 16 residues in the CDR3. In germline, CDR1 is SGDLS, CDR2 YYNGEE. The CDR3 DNA follows: TGTGCCAGCAGCGCTGGGGGGCAGAACTTTAATTCACCCCTCCACTTT. Translation: CASSAGGQNFNSPLHF.

Only a few counts were recorded for this clone. The V and J genes are TRBV10-3 and TRBJ1-2; the D gene is possibly TRBD1 (5 bases). Germline CDR1 is ENHRY and CDR2 is SYGVKD. Trimming removed 4 bases from V and 2 bases from J, with 11 bases in between. The CDR3 has 14 residues. This chain's CDR3 is CAISVAEGNYGYTF. The DNA for the CDR3 is TGTGCCATCAGTGTGGCCGAGGGGAACTATGGCTACACCTTC.